This T cell receptor (beta chain) was documented in a study of spatial heterogeneity in lung cancer. The overall study: Raw sequencing reads included, on average, more than ten appearances of each unique TCR and UMI combination.

The table lists this clonotype with many counts. Its cognate antigen is unknown. The CDR3 covers 15 residues. Germline values: CDR1 MNHEY, CDR2 SVGEGT. V lost 6 bases and J lost 3; bases outside the gene matches: 7. Study-wide results and caveats: Ubiquitous nonsynonymous mutations were tracked by counts of ubiquitous expanded TCRs, and regional ones by counts of regional expanded TCRs. It was found that expanded intratumoral alpha and beta TCR counts tracked tumor mutation counts.

MiXCR, applied by TCRdb to the 5' RACE reads, yields one record per CDR3 protein. The sample includes fewer than 5,500 distinct CDR3 sequences, about 8% of them seen just once. Time point denoted: sample taken at primary tumor resection. The donors were 55 to 80 patients with non-small cell lung cancer that was early-stage and untreated. The chain couples TRBV6-2 or TRBV6-3 to TRBJ2-1; 8 nucleotides line up with TRBD2. This sequence was found in a female donor with early-stage non-small cell lung cancer. The specimen was lung tumor tissue, collected at surgery. The CDR3, as DNA: TGTGCCAGCAGCCTACTAGCGGTCCTCTACAATGAGCAGTTCTTC. Translating it yields CASSLLAVLYNEQFF.